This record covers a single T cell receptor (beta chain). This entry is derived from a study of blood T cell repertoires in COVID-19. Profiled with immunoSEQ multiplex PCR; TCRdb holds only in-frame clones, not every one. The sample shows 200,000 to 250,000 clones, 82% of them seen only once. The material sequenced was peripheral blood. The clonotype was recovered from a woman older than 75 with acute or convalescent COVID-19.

CDR3: CASSQDTQVYGYTF. In DNA form, the CDR3 reads TGTGCCAGCAGCCAAGACACACAGGTCTATGGCTACACCTTC. The rearrangement links TRBV3-1 (or the pseudogene TRBV3-2) to TRBJ1-2; D is perhaps TRBD1 (5 bases). The germline V gene encodes CDR1 LGHDT and CDR2 YNNKEL (reference sequence). Trimming removed 0 bases at V and 4 bases at J, with 9 bases between. CDR3 size: 14 residues.